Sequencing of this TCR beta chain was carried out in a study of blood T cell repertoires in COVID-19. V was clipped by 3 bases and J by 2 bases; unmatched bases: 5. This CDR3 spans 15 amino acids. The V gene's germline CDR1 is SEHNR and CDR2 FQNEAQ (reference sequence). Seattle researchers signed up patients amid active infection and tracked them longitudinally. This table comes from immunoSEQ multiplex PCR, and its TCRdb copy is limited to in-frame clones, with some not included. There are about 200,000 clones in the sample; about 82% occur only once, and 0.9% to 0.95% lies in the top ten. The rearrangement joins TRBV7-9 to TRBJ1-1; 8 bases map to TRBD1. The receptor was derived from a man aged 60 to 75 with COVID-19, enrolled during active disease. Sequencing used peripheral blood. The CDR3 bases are TGTGCCAGCAGCTTCGTCGACAGGGGCAACACTGAAGCTTTCTTT. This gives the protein CASSFVDRGNTEAFF.